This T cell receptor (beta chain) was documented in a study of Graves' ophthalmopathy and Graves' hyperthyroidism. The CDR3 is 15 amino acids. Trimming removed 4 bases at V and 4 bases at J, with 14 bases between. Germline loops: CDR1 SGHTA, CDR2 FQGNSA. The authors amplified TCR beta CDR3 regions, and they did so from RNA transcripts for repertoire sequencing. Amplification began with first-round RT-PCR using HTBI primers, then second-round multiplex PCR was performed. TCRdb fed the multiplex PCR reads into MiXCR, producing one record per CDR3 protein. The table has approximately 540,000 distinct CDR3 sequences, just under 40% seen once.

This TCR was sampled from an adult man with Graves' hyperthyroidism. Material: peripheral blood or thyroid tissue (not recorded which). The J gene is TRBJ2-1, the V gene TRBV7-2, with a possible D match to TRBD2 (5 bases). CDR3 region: CASSSRTSRYNEQFF. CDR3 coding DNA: TGTGCCAGCAGCTCCCGAACTAGTCGGTACAATGAGCAGTTCTTC. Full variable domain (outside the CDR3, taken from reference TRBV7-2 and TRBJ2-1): GAGVSQSPSNKVTEKGKDVELRCDPISGHTALYWYRQSLGQGLEFLIYFQGNSAPDKSGLPSDRFSAERTGGSVSTLTIQRTQQEDSAVYLCASSSRTSRYNEQFFGPGTRLTVL.